This entry features one T cell receptor (beta chain) sequence. The data belong to a study of blood T cell repertoires in COVID-19. TCRdb keeps only in-frame clones here, not all; method: immunoSEQ multiplex PCR. The table records approximately 190,000 clones, around 80% of them present only once. Germline V gene lookup returns CDR1 KGHSH and CDR2 LQKENI. Germline trimming cut 9 bases from V and 4 bases from J; bases unmatched to any gene: 6. CDR3 length: 14 amino acids. What was sequenced was peripheral blood. This rearrangement joins TRBV18 to TRBJ2-1, with 10 bases aligning to TRBD1. The origin of this receptor is a human donor in a cohort sampled during active COVID-19. The CDR3 sequence is CASHRDRGYNEQFF. The DNA of the CDR3 is TGTGCCAGTCATCGGGACAGGGGTTACAATGAGCAGTTCTTC.